The rows below give T cell receptor beta chains drawn from one sample of a study of CD8+ T cells in alopecia areata. Clones were read by immunoSEQ multiplex PCR, and TCRdb kept only the in-frame ones, dropping some. This sample has about 150,000 clones, with roughly 65% found just once. The sequencing used CD4+ T cells sorted from blood, collected at week 4, from a patient treated with tofacitinib. The receptors originated from a human donor with alopecia areata. Both conserved end residues are part of each CDR3. D genes are given only for firm matches. Only part of the rows carry a size: once, few, many, or a class if the clone is expanded.

len: 12; abundance: few; v_gene: TRBV4-2; j_gene: TRBJ2-3; d_gene: -; CDR3nt: TGTGCCAGCAGCCATTCTGTAGATACGCAGTATTTT; CDR3aa: CASSHSVDTQYF
len: 16; abundance: -; v_gene: TRBV7-8; j_gene: TRBJ2-6; d_gene: -; CDR3nt: TGTGCCAGCAGTGTGGAGGGCGTTCGTGGGGCCAACGTCCTGACTTTC; CDR3aa: CASSVEGVRGANVLTF
len: 14; abundance: -; v_gene: TRBV6-6; j_gene: TRBJ1-5; d_gene: -; CDR3nt: TGTGCCAGCGGTTGGGGGACCGTGAATCAGCCCCAGCATTTT; CDR3aa: CASGWGTVNQPQHF
len: 11; abundance: -; v_gene: TRBV30; j_gene: TRBJ1-5; d_gene: -; CDR3nt: TGTGCCTGGAGTGTAGGGGGATCCCAGCATTTT; CDR3aa: CAWSVGGSQHF
len: 15; abundance: -; v_gene: TRBV30; j_gene: TRBJ2-5; d_gene: -; CDR3nt: TGTGCCTGGAGTAAGGGCTTAGGATTCCAAGAGACCCAGTACTTC; CDR3aa: CAWSKGLGFQETQYF
len: 13; abundance: -; v_gene: TRBV29-1; j_gene: TRBJ2-7; d_gene: -; CDR3nt: TGCAGCGTCCGAGAGGTCGGGCGAGGCGAGCAGTACTTC; CDR3aa: CSVREVGRGEQYF
len: 12; abundance: -; v_gene: TRBV29-1; j_gene: TRBJ2-1; d_gene: TRBD1; CDR3nt: TGCAGCGTTGTGGACAGGGGCAATGAGCAGTTCTTC; CDR3aa: CSVVDRGNEQFF
len: 12; abundance: few; v_gene: TRBV29-1; j_gene: TRBJ1-2; d_gene: -; CDR3nt: TGCAGCGTTGCCAGGGCAGGCTATGGCTACACCTTC; CDR3aa: CSVARAGYGYTF
len: 13; abundance: -; v_gene: TRBV5-4; j_gene: TRBJ2-1; d_gene: -; CDR3nt: TGTGCCAGCAGGCGAACTCAGGGGCATGAGCAGTTCTTC; CDR3aa: CASRRTQGHEQFF
len: 17; abundance: -; v_gene: TRBV5-1; j_gene: TRBJ2-1; d_gene: TRBD1; CDR3nt: TGCGCCAGCAGCCCTCGGACAGGGGGAGCCTCTTACAATGAGCAGTTCTTC; CDR3aa: CASSPRTGGASYNEQFF
len: 17; abundance: -; v_gene: TRBV30; j_gene: TRBJ2-2; d_gene: TRBD1; CDR3nt: TGTGCCTGGAGTGTAGGCCCCCAGGGGGCGCAGGGCGGGGAGCTGTTTTTT; CDR3aa: CAWSVGPQGAQGGELFF
len: 15; abundance: -; v_gene: TRBV29-1; j_gene: TRBJ2-5; d_gene: -; CDR3nt: TGCAGCGTTGAAGATCTTAACAGGGTTCAGGAGACCCAGTACTTC; CDR3aa: CSVEDLNRVQETQYF
len: 13; abundance: few; v_gene: TRBV30; j_gene: TRBJ2-5; d_gene: -; CDR3nt: TGTGCCTGGAGGTGGGGCAGGGTGGAGACCCAGTACTTC; CDR3aa: CAWRWGRVETQYF
len: 12; abundance: few; v_gene: TRBV6-1; j_gene: TRBJ1-5; d_gene: -; CDR3nt: TGTGCCAGCAGCTGGGTCAATCAGCCCCAGCATTTT; CDR3aa: CASSWVNQPQHF
len: 16; abundance: -; v_gene: TRBV4-2; j_gene: TRBJ1-6; d_gene: -; CDR3nt: TGTGCCAGCAGCCCCCGGGCAGTGGGCTATAATTCACCCCTCCACTTT; CDR3aa: CASSPRAVGYNSPLHF
len: 14; abundance: -; v_gene: TRBV29-1; j_gene: TRBJ2-3; d_gene: TRBD1; CDR3nt: TGCACCGTGGTGGGAGGACAGGGGGTAGATACGCAGTATTTT; CDR3aa: CTVVGGQGVDTQYF
len: 13; abundance: -; v_gene: TRBV10-1; j_gene: TRBJ1-2; d_gene: TRBD1; CDR3nt: TGCGCCAGGCGACAGGGGAAAAACTATGGCTACACCTTC; CDR3aa: CARRQGKNYGYTF
len: 14; abundance: -; v_gene: TRBV11-2; j_gene: TRBJ2-1; d_gene: -; CDR3nt: TGTGCCAGCAGCCCGGGACGGCGCTACAATGAGCAGTTCTTC; CDR3aa: CASSPGRRYNEQFF
len: 14; abundance: few; v_gene: TRBV7-2; j_gene: TRBJ2-7; d_gene: -; CDR3nt: TGTGCCAGCAGCTCGCGAGACAGAGCCTACGAGCAGTACTTC; CDR3aa: CASSSRDRAYEQYF
len: 13; abundance: -; v_gene: TRBV5-6; j_gene: TRBJ2-1; d_gene: -; CDR3nt: TGTGCCAGCAGCTTGGGTCCAAACAATGAGCAGTTCTTC; CDR3aa: CASSLGPNNEQFF
len: 13; abundance: -; v_gene: TRBV21-1; j_gene: TRBJ2-5; d_gene: -; CDR3nt: TGTGCCAGCAGGCAGGGACAGGAAGAGACCCAGTACTTC; CDR3aa: CASRQGQEETQYF
len: 13; abundance: -; v_gene: TRBV30; j_gene: TRBJ1-2; d_gene: -; CDR3nt: TGTGCCTGGAGCAAAGGGAACTACTATGGCTACACCTTC; CDR3aa: CAWSKGNYYGYTF
len: 14; abundance: -; v_gene: TRBV4-2; j_gene: TRBJ2-7; d_gene: -; CDR3nt: TGTGCCAGCAGCCAAGTGGGAGACTACTACGAGCAGTACTTC; CDR3aa: CASSQVGDYYEQYF
len: 12; abundance: -; v_gene: TRBV29-1; j_gene: TRBJ1-2; d_gene: -; CDR3nt: TGCAGCGTTGTGGCGGGGGACTATGGCTACACCTTC; CDR3aa: CSVVAGDYGYTF
len: 13; abundance: -; v_gene: TRBV19; j_gene: TRBJ1-1; d_gene: TRBD1; CDR3nt: TGTGCCAGTAGTAACGCGGACAGGCAACAGGGTTTCTTT; CDR3aa: CASSNADRQQGFF
len: 13; abundance: few; v_gene: TRBV29-1; j_gene: TRBJ2-3; d_gene: -; CDR3nt: TGCAGCGTTGATAAACGTGGGGCAGATACGCAGTATTTT; CDR3aa: CSVDKRGADTQYF
len: 13; abundance: -; v_gene: TRBV29-1; j_gene: TRBJ2-5; d_gene: TRBD1; CDR3nt: TGCAGCGTAAAGGGACAGGGACCTATGACCCAGTACTTC; CDR3aa: CSVKGQGPMTQYF
len: 14; abundance: -; v_gene: TRBV25-1; j_gene: TRBJ1-2; d_gene: -; CDR3nt: TGTGCCAGCAGTGAATGGAGGGGCAACTATGGCTACACCTTC; CDR3aa: CASSEWRGNYGYTF
len: 12; abundance: -; v_gene: TRBV29-1; j_gene: TRBJ1-1; d_gene: TRBD1; CDR3nt: TGCAGCGTTGAAAGGGGGACAGCTGAAGCTTTCTTT; CDR3aa: CSVERGTAEAFF
len: 15; abundance: -; v_gene: TRBV19; j_gene: TRBJ2-5; d_gene: -; CDR3nt: TGTGCCAGTAGTATAATGAGGACACCCCAAGAGACCCAGTACTTC; CDR3aa: CASSIMRTPQETQYF
len: 12; abundance: -; v_gene: TRBV14; j_gene: TRBJ2-1; d_gene: -; CDR3nt: TGTGCCAGCAGCCAAGTTTCTTATGCCCGGTTCTTC; CDR3aa: CASSQVSYARFF
len: 12; abundance: few; v_gene: TRBV29-1; j_gene: TRBJ1-4; d_gene: -; CDR3nt: TGCAGCGTTGTCCAGAGGGGGGAAAAACTGTTTTTT; CDR3aa: CSVVQRGEKLFF
len: 14; abundance: few; v_gene: TRBV30; j_gene: TRBJ1-5; d_gene: TRBD1; CDR3nt: TGTGCCTGGAGTCCCGGGACAGGGGGTCAGCCCCAGCATTTT; CDR3aa: CAWSPGTGGQPQHF
len: 16; abundance: -; v_gene: TRBV7-2; j_gene: TRBJ2-5; d_gene: TRBD2; CDR3nt: TGTGCCAGCAGCGCAACACCGGGACTAGCGAGGGAGACCCAGTACTTC; CDR3aa: CASSATPGLARETQYF
len: 12; abundance: -; v_gene: TRBV11-2; j_gene: TRBJ2-7; d_gene: TRBD1; CDR3nt: TGTGCCAGCAGCTGGACAGGGGGCGAGCAGTACTTC; CDR3aa: CASSWTGGEQYF
len: 15; abundance: -; v_gene: TRBV5-1; j_gene: TRBJ1-4; d_gene: -; CDR3nt: TGCGCCAGCAGCTTGGAAGGCAGAGATAATGAAAAACTGTTTTTT; CDR3aa: CASSLEGRDNEKLFF
len: 11; abundance: -; v_gene: TRBV20-1; j_gene: TRBJ2-5; d_gene: -; CDR3nt: TGCAGTGCTAGAATCATGGAGACCCAGTACTTC; CDR3aa: CSARIMETQYF
len: 13; abundance: -; v_gene: TRBV30; j_gene: TRBJ1-1; d_gene: -; CDR3nt: TGTGCCTGGAATGAGGGGCCGTACACTGAAGCTTTCTTT; CDR3aa: CAWNEGPYTEAFF
len: 13; abundance: -; v_gene: TRBV30; j_gene: TRBJ1-5; d_gene: TRBD1; CDR3nt: TGTGCCTGGAGCACAGGGGGCAATCAGCCCCAGCATTTT; CDR3aa: CAWSTGGNQPQHF
len: 13; abundance: once; v_gene: TRBV19; j_gene: TRBJ2-7; d_gene: -; CDR3nt: TGTGCCAGTAGTATGGCGGTTTCCTACGAGCAGTACTTC; CDR3aa: CASSMAVSYEQYF
len: 11; abundance: -; v_gene: TRBV19; j_gene: TRBJ2-1; d_gene: -; CDR3nt: TGTGCCAGTAGTATAGGCAATGAGCAGTTCTTC; CDR3aa: CASSIGNEQFF
len: 15; abundance: -; v_gene: TRBV27; j_gene: TRBJ1-5; d_gene: -; CDR3nt: TGTGCCAGCAGTTTAGGGCAGAGCAGCAATCAGCCCCAGCATTTT; CDR3aa: CASSLGQSSNQPQHF
len: 14; abundance: once; v_gene: TRBV5-1; j_gene: TRBJ1-1; d_gene: -; CDR3nt: TGCGCCAGCAGCCAAATAGGACAGAGCACTGAAGCTTTCTTT; CDR3aa: CASSQIGQSTEAFF
len: 14; abundance: -; v_gene: TRBV5-1; j_gene: TRBJ2-1; d_gene: -; CDR3nt: TGCGCCAGCAGCTCCCTCGAGGGCCTCAATGAGCAGTTCTTC; CDR3aa: CASSSLEGLNEQFF
len: 13; abundance: -; v_gene: TRBV9; j_gene: TRBJ1-1; d_gene: -; CDR3nt: TGTGCCAGCAGCGTAGAGGGAAACACTGAAGCTTTCTTT; CDR3aa: CASSVEGNTEAFF
len: 15; abundance: -; v_gene: TRBV11-2; j_gene: TRBJ2-7; d_gene: -; CDR3nt: TGTGCCAGCAGCTTAGCGGCAGGGGCAACCTACGAGCAGTACTTC; CDR3aa: CASSLAAGATYEQYF
len: 13; abundance: -; v_gene: TRBV5-1; j_gene: TRBJ2-1; d_gene: -; CDR3nt: TGCGCCAGCCGGGACCAGGGGTCGAGTGAGCAGTTCTTC; CDR3aa: CASRDQGSSEQFF
len: 13; abundance: -; v_gene: TRBV7-9; j_gene: TRBJ1-2; d_gene: -; CDR3nt: TGTGCCAGCAGCCGGGACCGACTTGGAGGCTACACCTTC; CDR3aa: CASSRDRLGGYTF
len: 13; abundance: once; v_gene: TRBV29-1; j_gene: TRBJ1-2; d_gene: TRBD1; CDR3nt: TGCAGCGTTGTAGGGGACAGGGTCTATGGCTACACCTTC; CDR3aa: CSVVGDRVYGYTF
len: 15; abundance: -; v_gene: TRBV29-1; j_gene: TRBJ1-1; d_gene: -; CDR3nt: TGCAGCGTTGAAGCCACTTCAGGGGTGAACACTGAAGCTTTCTTT; CDR3aa: CSVEATSGVNTEAFF
len: 15; abundance: -; v_gene: TRBV29-1; j_gene: TRBJ1-5; d_gene: TRBD1; CDR3nt: TGCAGCGTAGCAGCTAGGGCAGGGGGGAATCAGCCCCAGCATTTT; CDR3aa: CSVAARAGGNQPQHF